The rows below give T cell receptor beta chains drawn from one sample of a study of T cells in Graves' hyperthyroidism and ophthalmopathy. From the multiplex PCR reads, TCRdb called clonotypes with MiXCR, one entry per CDR3 protein. The sample lists 390,000 or so distinct CDR3 sequences, roughly 14% occurring once. The sample was blood. These receptors came from a young man with Graves' ophthalmopathy. The CDR3 runs from the conserved cysteine through the conserved F or W. A D gene is named only where the DNA matches it firmly. Size tells how often a clone was seen (once, few, many) or the class of an expanded clone, and some rows leave it out.

cdr3_aa cdr3_nt v_call d_call j_call clone_size cdr3_length
CASSFTSGDRELFF TGTGCCAGCAGCTTTACTAGCGGAGACCGGGAGCTGTTTTTT TRBV11-3 TRBD2 TRBJ2-2 many 14
CASSLAGRETQYF TGTGCCAGCAGCTTAGCGGGAAGGGAGACCCAGTACTTC TRBV7-9 NA TRBJ2-5 NA 13
CASSLSESQYYGYTF TGTGCCAGCAGCTTATCCGAATCGCAGTACTATGGCTACACCTTC TRBV7-8 NA TRBJ1-2 NA 15
CASSVGGSSGNTIYF TGTGCCAGCAGCGTAGGAGGGAGCTCTGGAAACACCATATATTTT TRBV9 NA TRBJ1-3 NA 15
CSVGGQQETQYF TGCAGCGTTGGGGGACAGCAAGAGACCCAGTACTTC TRBV29-1 TRBD1 TRBJ2-5 many 12
CATSDYQGGNQPQHF TGTGCCACCAGTGATTACCAGGGGGGCAATCAGCCCCAGCATTTT TRBV24-1 TRBD1 TRBJ1-5 many 15
CASSRTGIEAFF TGTGCCAGCAGCCGGACAGGGATAGAAGCTTTCTTT TRBV5-5 TRBD1 TRBJ1-1 many 12
CSARGSGAGQPQHF TGCAGTGCTAGAGGTTCTGGGGCAGGACAGCCCCAGCATTTT TRBV20-1 NA TRBJ1-5 many 14
CASSAQGVEQYF TGTGCCAGCAGTGCACAGGGGGTCGAGCAGTACTTC TRBV2 TRBD1 TRBJ2-7 many 12
CASTTSGSPGEQFF TGTGCCAGCACGACTAGCGGGAGTCCCGGTGAGCAGTTCTTC TRBV13 TRBD2 TRBJ2-1 many 14
CASSLNPGQGHGCTF TGTGCCAGCAGCCTAAACCCTGGACAGGGGCATGGCTGCACCTTC TRBV7-3 TRBD1 TRBJ1-2 NA 15
CASSRTGAQETQYF TGCGCCAGCAGCCGAACAGGGGCCCAAGAGACCCAGTACTTC TRBV4-1 TRBD1 TRBJ2-5 few 14
CSARHTGGEYTEAFF TGCAGTGCTAGACATACAGGGGGCGAGTACACTGAAGCTTTCTTT TRBV20-1 TRBD1 TRBJ1-1 many 15
CASSLPFRGETQYF TGTGCCAGCAGCCTTCCCTTTAGAGGCGAGACCCAGTACTTC TRBV7-9 NA TRBJ2-5 many 14
CASSLSRDGELFF TGTGCCAGCAGCTTATCCAGAGACGGGGAGCTGTTTTTT TRBV11-2 NA TRBJ2-2 many 13
CSAREGGSTDTQYF TGCAGTGCCAGAGAGGGAGGTAGTACAGATACGCAGTATTTT TRBV20-1 NA TRBJ2-3 NA 14
CASSSTVGRRSSYEQYF TGTGCCAGCAGCTCCACTGTCGGACGTAGGAGCTCCTACGAGCAGTACTTC TRBV7-3 NA TRBJ2-7 many 17
CSVGGMDRGNGELFF TGCAGCGTTGGAGGGATGGACAGGGGTAACGGGGAGCTGTTTTTT TRBV29-1 TRBD1 TRBJ2-2 NA 15
CASSQGIAGGLEQYF TGTGCCAGCAGCCAAGGAATAGCGGGGGGGCTCGAGCAGTACTTC TRBV4-2 TRBD2 TRBJ2-7 NA 15
CASSGGADTYEQYF TGTGCCAGCAGTGGAGGGGCGGATACCTACGAGCAGTACTTC TRBV25-1 NA TRBJ2-7 NA 14
CASSGRPRDRALNYNEQFF TGCGCCAGCAGCGGCAGACCCCGGGACAGGGCTTTGAACTACAATGAGCAGTTCTTC TRBV5-1 TRBD1 TRBJ2-1 many 19
CAGSAMGQVIYGYTF TGTGCCGGCAGCGCAATGGGACAGGTCATATATGGCTACACCTTC TRBV7-8 TRBD1 TRBJ1-2 NA 15
CASSLGYYNEQFF TGTGCCAGCAGCTTAGGGTATTACAATGAGCAGTTCTTC TRBV11-2 NA TRBJ2-1 many 13
CASSPSGTTYNEQFF TGTGCCAGCTCGCCTAGCGGAACCACCTACAATGAGCAGTTCTTC TRBV18 TRBD2 TRBJ2-1 many 15
CSAGTSSAGEIQETQYF TGCAGTGCTGGGACCTCTTCGGCGGGGGAGATACAAGAGACCCAGTACTTC TRBV20-1 TRBD2 TRBJ2-5 many 17
CASSPPGTSRYEQYF TGTGCCAGCAGCCCCCCCGGGACTAGCCGCTACGAGCAGTACTTC TRBV11-2 TRBD2 TRBJ2-7 many 15
CASSQGVSGRANEQFF TGTGCCAGCAGCCAAGGGGTTAGCGGGAGAGCCAATGAGCAGTTCTTC TRBV14 TRBD2 TRBJ2-1 few 16
CASSFKVHGYTF TGTGCCAGCAGCTTCAAGGTTCATGGCTACACCTTC TRBV11-3 NA TRBJ1-2 many 12
CSVSGQTSGANVLTF TGCAGCGTTTCAGGACAGACCTCTGGGGCCAACGTCCTGACTTTC TRBV29-1 NA TRBJ2-6 many 15
CASSLVGSHNKQFF TGTGCCAGCAGTTTGGTGGGTTCGCACAATAAGCAGTTCTTC TRBV12-3/TRBV12-4 NA TRBJ2-1 many 14
CSALRLGTGLGYEQYF TGCAGTGCTCTCAGGCTCGGGACAGGGTTGGGGTACGAGCAGTACTTC TRBV20-1 TRBD1 TRBJ2-7 many 16
CASSPFETQYF TGTGCCAGCTCACCTTTTGAGACCCAGTACTTC TRBV18 NA TRBJ2-5 many 11
CASSRNPGQGETQYF TGTGCCAGCAGCCGAAACCCCGGACAGGGAGAGACCCAGTACTTC TRBV3-1 TRBD1 TRBJ2-5 many 15
CASSSGPSGNTIYF TGTGCCAGCAGCTCGGGGCCCTCTGGAAACACCATATATTTT TRBV5-5 NA TRBJ1-3 few 14
CSVGPGLSYNEQFF TGCAGCGTCGGACCGGGACTTTCCTACAATGAGCAGTTCTTC TRBV29-1 NA TRBJ2-1 many 14
CASSHHPTQFTSGNTIYF TGTGCCAGCAGTCACCACCCAACACAGTTCACCTCTGGAAACACCATATATTTT TRBV6-5 NA TRBJ1-3 NA 18
CASSPGTLQETQYF TGTGCCAGCAGCCCCGGGACACTACAAGAGACCCAGTACTTC TRBV7-9 NA TRBJ2-5 many 14
CASSSLAGRGAYNEQFF TGTGCCAGTAGTAGCTTAGCGGGGAGAGGCGCCTACAATGAGCAGTTCTTC TRBV19 TRBD2 TRBJ2-1 many 17
CAWTTRQAEKLFF TGTGCCTGGACAACGAGGCAGGCTGAAAAACTGTTTTTT TRBV30 NA TRBJ1-4 few 13
CASSLEGTGGDAETQYF TGCGCCAGCAGCTTGGAAGGGACAGGGGGCGATGCCGAGACCCAGTACTTC TRBV5-1 TRBD1 TRBJ2-5 few 17
CASSPRAQNTGELFF TGTGCCAGCAGCCCGAGGGCGCAGAACACCGGGGAGCTGTTTTTT TRBV7-9 NA TRBJ2-2 many 15
CASSLSGGTLMGNQPQHF TGTGCCAGCAGCTTATCCGGGGGGACACTCATGGGCAATCAGCCCCAGCATTTT TRBV13 NA TRBJ1-5 few 18
CSVEENYGYTF TGCAGCGTAGAGGAGAACTATGGCTACACCTTC TRBV29-1 NA TRBJ1-2 few 11
CASSSWTGGVYEQYF TGTGCCAGCAGTTCCTGGACAGGGGGCGTTTACGAGCAGTACTTC TRBV27 TRBD1 TRBJ2-7 many 15
CASSHANQPQHF TGTGCCAGCTCTCACGCCAATCAGCCCCAGCATTTT TRBV18 NA TRBJ1-5 NA 12
CTSSTKVNEQFF TGTACCAGTAGTACGAAGGTCAATGAGCAGTTCTTC TRBV19 NA TRBJ2-1 NA 12
CASSEEPGAYEQYF TGCGCCAGCAGTGAGGAACCGGGCGCGTACGAGCAGTACTTC TRBV10-1 NA TRBJ2-7 NA 14
CASSQGRVWERNTIYF TGTGCCAGCAGCCAAGGTCGGGTCTGGGAGAGAAACACCATATATTTT TRBV3-1 NA TRBJ1-3 NA 16
CASSLAVWGGEQFF TGTGCCAGCAGTTTAGCCGTCTGGGGTGGTGAGCAGTTCTTC TRBV12-3/TRBV12-4 NA TRBJ2-1 few 14
CASSLDANTGELFF TGCGCCAGCAGCTTGGATGCGAACACCGGGGAGCTGTTTTTT TRBV5-1 NA TRBJ2-2 many 14
CASSTGGGETFF TGTGCCAGCAGCACCGGGGGGGGGGAAACTTTCTTT TRBV7-9 NA TRBJ1-1 NA 12
CASGFVLAGSTYNEQFF TGTGCTAGTGGTTTCGTTCTAGCGGGATCGACCTACAATGAGCAGTTCTTC TRBV12-5 TRBD2 TRBJ2-1 many 17
CSAPRLAYEQYF TGCAGTGCTCCTAGACTAGCGTACGAGCAGTACTTC TRBV20-1 TRBD2 TRBJ2-7 many 12